Below, 2 T cell receptor beta chains from the same sample are listed, as sequenced in a study of monozygotic twins with inflammatory bowel disease. TCRdb re-called the 5' RACE reads; one entry per CDR3 protein, DNA not given. Its table records about 200,000 distinct CDR3 sequences. Sequencing input: blood. Source of these receptors: a human donor with ulcerative colitis or Crohn's disease, or a healthy co-twin of an affected twin (not recorded which).

This chain links TRBV23-1 with TRBJ1-5. TRBV23-1 has ORF status, its function being uncertain. CDR3 length: 11 residues. CDR3: CASTLYQPQHF.

This chain connects TRBV5-1 to TRBJ2-5. CDR3 length: 14 amino acids. CDR1 is SGHRS, CDR2 YFSETQ, per germline. The CDR3 loop is CASKHGSVGETQYF.